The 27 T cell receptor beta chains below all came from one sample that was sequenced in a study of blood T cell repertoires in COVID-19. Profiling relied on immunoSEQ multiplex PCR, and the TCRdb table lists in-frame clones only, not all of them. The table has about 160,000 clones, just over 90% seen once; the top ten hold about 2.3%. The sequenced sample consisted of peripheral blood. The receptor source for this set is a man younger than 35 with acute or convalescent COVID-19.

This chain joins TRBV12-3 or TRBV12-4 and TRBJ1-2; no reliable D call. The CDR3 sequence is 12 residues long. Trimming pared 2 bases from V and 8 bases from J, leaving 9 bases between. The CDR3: CASSLRGGGYTF. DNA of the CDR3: TGTGCCAGCAGTTTACGGGGAGGAGGCTACACCTTC.

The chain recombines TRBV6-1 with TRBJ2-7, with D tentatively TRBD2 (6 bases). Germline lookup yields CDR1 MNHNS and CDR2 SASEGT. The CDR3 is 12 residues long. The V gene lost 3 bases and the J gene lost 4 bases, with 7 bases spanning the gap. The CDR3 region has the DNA TGTGCCAGCAGTGAGCGGGGTTACGAGCAGTACTTC. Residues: CASSERGYEQYF.

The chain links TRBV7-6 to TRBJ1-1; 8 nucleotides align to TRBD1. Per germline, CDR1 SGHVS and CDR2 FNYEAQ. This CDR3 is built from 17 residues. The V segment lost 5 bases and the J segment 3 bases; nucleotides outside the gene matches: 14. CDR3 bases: TGTGCCAGCAGCCTACGACAGGGGCGCCTGGAGGACACTGAAGCTTTCTTT. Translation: CASSLRQGRLEDTEAFF.

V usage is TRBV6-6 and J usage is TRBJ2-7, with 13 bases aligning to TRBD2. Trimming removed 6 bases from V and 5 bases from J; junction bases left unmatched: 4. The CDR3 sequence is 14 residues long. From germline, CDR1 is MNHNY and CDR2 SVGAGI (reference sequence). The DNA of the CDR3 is TGTGCCAGCAGACTAGCGGGAGGGTTGGACGAGCAGTACTTC. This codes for CASRLAGGLDEQYF.

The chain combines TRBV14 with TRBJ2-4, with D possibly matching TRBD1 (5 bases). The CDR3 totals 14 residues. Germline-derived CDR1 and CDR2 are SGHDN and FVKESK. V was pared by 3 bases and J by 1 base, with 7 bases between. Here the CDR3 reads CASSQAGAKNIQYF. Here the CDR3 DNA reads TGTGCCAGCAGCCAGGCAGGGGCCAAAAACATTCAGTACTTC. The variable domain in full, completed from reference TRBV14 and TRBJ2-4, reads EAGVTQFPSHSVIEKGQTVTLRCDPISGHDNLYWYRRVMGKEIKFLLHFVKESKQDESGMPNNRFLAERTGGTYSTLKVQPAELEDSGVYFCASSQAGAKNIQYFGAGTRLSVL.

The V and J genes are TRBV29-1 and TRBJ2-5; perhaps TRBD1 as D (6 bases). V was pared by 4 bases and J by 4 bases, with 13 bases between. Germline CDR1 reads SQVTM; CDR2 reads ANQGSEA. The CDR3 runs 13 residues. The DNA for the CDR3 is TGCAGCGTTGTAGGGGGTTTTGGAGAGACCCAGTACTTC. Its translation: CSVVGGFGETQYF. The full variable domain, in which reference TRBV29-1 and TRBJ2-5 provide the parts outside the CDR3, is SAVISQKPSRDICQRGTSLTIQCQVDSQVTMMFWYRQQPGQSLTLIATANQGSEATYESGFVIDKFPISRPNLTFSTLTVSNMSPEDSSIYLCSVVGGFGETQYFGPGTRLLVL.

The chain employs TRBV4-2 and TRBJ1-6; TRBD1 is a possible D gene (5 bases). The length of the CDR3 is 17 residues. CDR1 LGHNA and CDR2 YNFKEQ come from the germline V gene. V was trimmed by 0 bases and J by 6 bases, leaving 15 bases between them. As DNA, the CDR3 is TGTGCCAGCAGCCAAGATTCACCCGGGACTGGTAATTCACCCCTCCACTTT. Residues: CASSQDSPGTGNSPLHF.

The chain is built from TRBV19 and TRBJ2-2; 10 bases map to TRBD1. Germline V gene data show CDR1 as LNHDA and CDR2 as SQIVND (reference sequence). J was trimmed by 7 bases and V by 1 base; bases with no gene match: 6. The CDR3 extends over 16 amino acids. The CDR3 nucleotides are TGTGCCAGTAGTATAGCCCGACAGGGGGCCGGCGGGGAGCTGTTTTTT. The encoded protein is CASSIARQGAGGELFF.

Here the CDR3 DNA reads TGTGCCAGCACAGGGGGCATAGCTGAAGCTTTCTTT. Residues: CASTGGIAEAFF. This chain joins TRBV2 and TRBJ1-1; TRBD1 aligns across 8 bases. V shed 7 bases, J shed 6 bases, and the junction held 4 bases outside the gene matches. The CDR3 totals 12 residues. CDR1 is SNHLY, CDR2 FYNNEI, per germline. The full variable domain, completed using reference TRBV2 and TRBJ1-1, is EPEVTQTPSHQVTQMGQEVILRCVPISNHLYFYWYRQILGQKVEFLVSFYNNEISEKSEIFDDQFSVERPDGSNFTLKIRSTKLEDSAMYFCASTGGIAEAFFGQGTRLTVV.

CDR3 in amino acids: CASSMGQANYNSNQPQHF. The CDR3 bases are TGTGCCAGTAGTATGGGACAGGCGAACTATAATAGCAATCAGCCCCAGCATTTT. This chain uses TRBV19 with TRBJ1-5, with 8 bases fitting TRBD1. Germline CDR1 and CDR2: LNHDA and SQIVND (reference sequence). J lost 0 bases, V lost 3 bases, and 10 bases had no gene match. The CDR3 has 18 residues.

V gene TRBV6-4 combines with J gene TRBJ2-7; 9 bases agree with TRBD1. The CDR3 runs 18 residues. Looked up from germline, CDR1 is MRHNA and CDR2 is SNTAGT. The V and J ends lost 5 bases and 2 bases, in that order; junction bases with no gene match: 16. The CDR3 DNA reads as TGTGCCAGCAGTAGGTTAACAGGGGGCACTGAGACGCCCTACGAGCAGTACTTC. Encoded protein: CASSRLTGGTETPYEQYF.

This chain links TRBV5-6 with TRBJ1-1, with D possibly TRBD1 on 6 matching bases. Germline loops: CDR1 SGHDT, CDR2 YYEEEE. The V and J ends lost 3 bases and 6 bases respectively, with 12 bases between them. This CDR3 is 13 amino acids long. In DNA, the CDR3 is TGTGCCAGCAGCTCCACAGGGCTACCTGAAGCTTTCTTT. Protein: CASSSTGLPEAFF.

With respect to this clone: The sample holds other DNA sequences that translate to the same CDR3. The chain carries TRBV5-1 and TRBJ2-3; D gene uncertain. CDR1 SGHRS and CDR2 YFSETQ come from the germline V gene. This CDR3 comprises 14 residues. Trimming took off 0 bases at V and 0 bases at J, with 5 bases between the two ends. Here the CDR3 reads CASSLAQSTDTQYF. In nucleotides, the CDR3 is TGCGCCAGCAGCTTGGCCCAAAGCACAGATACGCAGTATTTT.

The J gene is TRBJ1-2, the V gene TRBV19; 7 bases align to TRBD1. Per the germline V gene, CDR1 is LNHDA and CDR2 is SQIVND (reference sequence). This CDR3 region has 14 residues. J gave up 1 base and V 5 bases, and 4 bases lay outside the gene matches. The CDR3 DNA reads TGTGCCAGTAGTGGGAGACAGGGTAACTATGGCTACACCTTC. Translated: CASSGRQGNYGYTF.

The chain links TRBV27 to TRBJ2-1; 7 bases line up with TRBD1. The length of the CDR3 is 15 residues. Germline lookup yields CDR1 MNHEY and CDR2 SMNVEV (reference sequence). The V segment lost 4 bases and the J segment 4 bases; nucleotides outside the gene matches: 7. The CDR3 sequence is CASSSEGQPYNEQFF. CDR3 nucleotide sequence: TGTGCCAGCAGTTCCGAGGGACAGCCATACAATGAGCAGTTCTTC.

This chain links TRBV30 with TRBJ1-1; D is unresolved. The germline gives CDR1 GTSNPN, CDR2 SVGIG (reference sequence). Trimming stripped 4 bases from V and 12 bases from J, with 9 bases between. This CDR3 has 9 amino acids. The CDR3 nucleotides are TGTGCCTGGATGGGCAGGACTTTCTTT. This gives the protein CAWMGRTFF.

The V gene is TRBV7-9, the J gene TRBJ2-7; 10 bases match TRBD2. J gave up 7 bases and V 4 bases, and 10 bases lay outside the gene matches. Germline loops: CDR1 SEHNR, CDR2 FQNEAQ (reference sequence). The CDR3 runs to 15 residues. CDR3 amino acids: CASSSPSGGAGEQYF. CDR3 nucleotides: TGTGCCAGCAGCTCGCCGAGCGGGGGGGCCGGGGAGCAGTACTTC.

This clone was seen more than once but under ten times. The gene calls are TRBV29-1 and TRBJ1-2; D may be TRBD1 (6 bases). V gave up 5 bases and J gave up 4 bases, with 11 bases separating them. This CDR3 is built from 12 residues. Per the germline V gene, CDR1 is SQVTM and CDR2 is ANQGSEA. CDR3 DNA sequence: TGCAGCGTTTCTCAGGGGACCTATGGCTACACCTTC. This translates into CSVSQGTYGYTF.

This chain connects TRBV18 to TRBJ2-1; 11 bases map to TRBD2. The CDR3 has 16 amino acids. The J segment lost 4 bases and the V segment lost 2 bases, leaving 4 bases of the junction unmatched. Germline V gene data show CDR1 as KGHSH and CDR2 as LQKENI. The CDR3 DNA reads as TGTGCCAGCTCACCAGGGCGACTAGCGGGATACAATGAGCAGTTCTTC. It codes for CASSPGRLAGYNEQFF. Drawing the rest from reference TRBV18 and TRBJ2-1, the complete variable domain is NAGVMQNPRHLVRRRGQEARLRCSPMKGHSHVYWYRQLPEEGLKFMVYLQKENIIDESGMPKERFSAEFPKEGPSILRIQQVVRGDSAAYFCASSPGRLAGYNEQFFGPGTRLTVL.

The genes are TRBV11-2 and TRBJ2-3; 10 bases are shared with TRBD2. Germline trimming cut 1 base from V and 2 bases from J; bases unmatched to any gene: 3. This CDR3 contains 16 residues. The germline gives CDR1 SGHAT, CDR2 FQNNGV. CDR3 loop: CASSLGGTSDTDTQYF. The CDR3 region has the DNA TGTGCCAGCAGCTTAGGTGGGACTAGCGACACAGATACGCAGTATTTT.

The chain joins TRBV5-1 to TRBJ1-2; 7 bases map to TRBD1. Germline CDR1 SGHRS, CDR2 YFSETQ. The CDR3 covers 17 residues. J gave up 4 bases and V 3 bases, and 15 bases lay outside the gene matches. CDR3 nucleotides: TGCGCCAGCAGCTCCATACCGACAGGGACAAACTTCTATGGCTACACCTTC. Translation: CASSSIPTGTNFYGYTF.

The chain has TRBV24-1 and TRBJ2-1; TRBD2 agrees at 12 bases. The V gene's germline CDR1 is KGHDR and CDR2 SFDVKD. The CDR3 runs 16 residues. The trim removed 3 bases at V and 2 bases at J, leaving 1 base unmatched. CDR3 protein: CATSDPSGGAYNEQFF. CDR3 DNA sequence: TGTGCCACCAGTGATCCTAGCGGGGGGGCCTACAATGAGCAGTTCTTC.

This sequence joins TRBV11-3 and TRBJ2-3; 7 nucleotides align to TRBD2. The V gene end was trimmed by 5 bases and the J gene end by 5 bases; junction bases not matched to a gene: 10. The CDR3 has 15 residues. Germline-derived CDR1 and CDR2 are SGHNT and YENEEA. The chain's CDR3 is CASSPRGGVRDTQYF. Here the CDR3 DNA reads TGTGCCAGCAGCCCCCGGGGAGGGGTTAGAGATACGCAGTATTTT.

The CDR3 loop is CASSLDRGLQEQYF. DNA of the CDR3: TGTGCCAGCAGCCTGGACAGGGGGCTCCAAGAGCAGTACTTC. The chain recombines TRBV7-8 with TRBJ2-7; 11 bases are a match to TRBD1. Trimming at V came to 5 bases and at J to 7 bases, leaving 7 bases not matched to a gene. The CDR3 is made up of 14 amino acids. CDR1 and CDR2 (germline): SGHVS, FQNEAQ. Combining the CDR3 with reference TRBV7-8 and TRBJ2-7 gives the whole variable domain GAGVSQSPRYKVAKRGQDVALRCDPISGHVSLFWYQQALGQGPEFLTYFQNEAQLDKSGLPSDRFFAERPEGSVSTLKIQRTQQEDSAVYLCASSLDRGLQEQYFGPGTRLTVT.

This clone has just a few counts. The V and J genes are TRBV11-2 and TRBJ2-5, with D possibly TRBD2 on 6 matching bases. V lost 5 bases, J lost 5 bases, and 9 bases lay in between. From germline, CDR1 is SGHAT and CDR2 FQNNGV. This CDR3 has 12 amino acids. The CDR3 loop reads CASSPAGETQYF. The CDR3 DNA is TGTGCCAGCAGCCCGGCGGGGGAGACCCAGTACTTC.

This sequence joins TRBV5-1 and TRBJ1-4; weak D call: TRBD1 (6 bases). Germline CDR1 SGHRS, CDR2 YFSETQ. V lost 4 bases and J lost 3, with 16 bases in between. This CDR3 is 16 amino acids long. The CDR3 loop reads CASSIILGGANEKLFF. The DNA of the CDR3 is TGCGCCAGCAGCATTATTCTAGGGGGAGCTAATGAAAAACTGTTTTTT. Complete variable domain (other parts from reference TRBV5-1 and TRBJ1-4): KAGVTQTPRYLIKTRGQQVTLSCSPISGHRSVSWYQQTPGQGLQFLFEYFSETQRNKGNFPGRFSGRQFSNSRSEMNVSTLELGDSALYLCASSIILGGANEKLFFGSGTQLSVL.

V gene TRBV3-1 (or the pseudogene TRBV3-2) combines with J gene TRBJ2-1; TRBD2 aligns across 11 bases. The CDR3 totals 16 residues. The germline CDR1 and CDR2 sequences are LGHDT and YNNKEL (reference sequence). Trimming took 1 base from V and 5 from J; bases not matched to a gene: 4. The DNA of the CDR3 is TGTGCCAGCAGCCAAGCAGGGACTAGCGGTAACAATGAGCAGTTCTTC. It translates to CASSQAGTSGNNEQFF.